Below are 15 T cell receptor beta chains sequenced from a single sample in a study of cytomegalovirus exposure and HLA in healthy donors. PCR used 60 Vbeta primers and 13 Jbeta primers. Repertoires were generated with immunoSEQ multiplex PCR, while TCRdb's copy carries only in-frame clones and drops some. The sample lists about 200,000 clones, around 85% seen once, with around 1.7% in the top ten. The sample comprised PBMCs. The receptors here all came from a middle-aged man in good health and CMV-seronegative.

This clone was counted a few times. The chain couples TRBV23-1 to TRBJ2-5, with D perhaps TRBD1 (6 bases). TRBV23-1 is classed as an ORF, of uncertain function. The V end lost 5 bases, the J end lost 0 bases, and 7 bases lay between the germline ends. The CDR3 is 13 residues long. CDR3 region: CASSGTHQETQYF. The CDR3 bases are TGCGCCAGCAGTGGGACACACCAAGAGACCCAGTACTTC.

The chain joins TRBV7-9 to TRBJ2-7, with a possible D match to TRBD1 (6 bases). V was clipped by 5 bases and J by 1 base, with 12 bases between them. CDR3 length: 14 residues. From germline, CDR1 is SEHNR and CDR2 FQNEAQ (reference sequence). CDR3 in DNA: TGTGCCAGCAGCCTATCTGGACAGTCCTACGAGCAGTACTTC. Translating it yields CASSLSGQSYEQYF. Combining the CDR3 with reference TRBV7-9 and TRBJ2-7 gives the whole variable domain DTGVSQNPRHKITKRGQNVTFRCDPISEHNRLYWYRQTLGQGPEFLTYFQNEAQLEKSRLLSDRFSAERPKGSFSTLEIQRTEQGDSAMYLCASSLSGQSYEQYFGPGTRLTVT.

V gene TRBV5-1 combines with J gene TRBJ2-5; 7 nucleotides match TRBD2. The trim removed 0 bases at V and 6 bases at J, leaving 8 bases unmatched. CDR1 and CDR2 from the germline V gene are SGHRS and YFSETQ. This CDR3 has 15 amino acids. CDR3 residues: CASSLVSGTGQTQYF. CDR3 in DNA: TGCGCCAGCAGCTTGGTGAGCGGGACGGGGCAGACCCAGTACTTC.

The chain joins TRBV2 to TRBJ2-2; tentative D call: TRBD2 (6 bases). Between the trimmed V and J ends, which lost 7 bases and 0 bases, there was a span of 12 bases. The CDR3 runs 15 residues. Germline loops: CDR1 SNHLY, CDR2 FYNNEI. CDR3 in amino acids: CASTAGQSNTGELFF. CDR3 nucleotide sequence: TGTGCCAGCACCGCGGGGCAGTCGAACACCGGGGAGCTGTTTTTT.

CDR3: CASSYGGAGNQPQHF. The CDR3 DNA follows: TGCGCCAGCAGCTACGGGGGAGCGGGCAATCAGCCCCAGCATTTT. The rearrangement uses TRBV5-1 and TRBJ1-5; D is possibly TRBD1 (5 bases). V lost 3 bases and J lost 2, with 12 bases in between. There are 15 residues in the CDR3. From germline, CDR1 is SGHRS and CDR2 YFSETQ.

The chain has TRBV5-4 and TRBJ1-4; D call uncertain. Trimming pared 0 bases from V and 8 bases from J, leaving 11 bases between. Germline CDR1 and CDR2: SGHNT and YYREEE (reference sequence). CDR3 size: 14 residues. CDR3 amino acids: CASSLATAAEKLFF. In DNA, the CDR3 is TGTGCCAGCAGCTTGGCAACAGCGGCAGAAAAACTGTTTTTT.

The J gene is TRBJ2-3, the V gene TRBV9, with 9 bases fitting TRBD2. The germline gives CDR1 SGDLS, CDR2 YYNGEE. With V trimmed by 2 bases and J by 2 bases, 12 bases remained unmatched. The CDR3 runs to 18 residues. The CDR3, as DNA: TGTGCCAGCAGCGTGGCCCCTCCGCTAGCGGGGTTCACAGATACGCAGTATTTT. Translated: CASSVAPPLAGFTDTQYF.

This chain uses TRBV30 with TRBJ2-5, with TRBD1 identical over 7 bases. The J call may be in error: the DNA end matches TRBJ2-7 better. The CDR3 is made up of 13 amino acids. Looked up from germline, CDR1 is GTSNPN and CDR2 is SVGIG (reference sequence). The CDR3 nucleotides are TGTGCCTGGAGTGTCGCAGGGGGCTACGAGCAGTACTTC. Its translation is CAWSVAGGYEQYF.

The gene calls are TRBV5-4 and TRBJ2-3, with TRBD2 identical over 12 bases. The junction had 3 bases not matched to a gene; V was cut back by 2 bases and J by 2 bases. CDR3 length equals 16 residues. Germline V gene sequence: CDR1 SGHNT, CDR2 YYREEE (reference sequence). The CDR3 nucleotides are TGTGCCAGCAGCTTATGGACTAGCGGGAACACAGATACGCAGTATTTT. It encodes CASSLWTSGNTDTQYF.

The chain carries TRBV4-2 and TRBJ1-2; maybe TRBD1 (5 bases). The CDR3 extends over 15 amino acids. Looked up from germline, CDR1 is LGHNA and CDR2 is YNFKEQ. Trimming stripped 1 base from V and 5 bases from J, with 14 bases between. The CDR3 sequence is CASSQAARVEYGYTF. The CDR3 region has the DNA TGTGCCAGCAGCCAAGCGGCCAGGGTAGAGTATGGCTACACCTTC.

V is TRBV30 and J is TRBJ2-5; 8 bases agree with TRBD2. The J segment lost 5 bases and the V segment lost 0 bases, leaving 17 bases of the junction unmatched. The CDR3 totals 18 residues. The germline CDR1 and CDR2 sequences are GTSNPN and SVGIG (reference sequence). The CDR3 DNA is TGTGCCTGGAGTGTATCGGTTAGCGGGATACGAAGTAGGGAGACCCAGTACTTC. This translates into CAWSVSVSGIRSRETQYF.

This chain joins TRBV5-4 and TRBJ2-2, with 15 bases fitting TRBD2. V dropped 4 bases and J dropped 4; count of bases not matched to a gene: 5. This CDR3 region has 17 residues. CDR1 is SGHNT and CDR2 is YYREEE in the germline V gene (reference sequence). The CDR3 nucleotides read TGTGCCAGCAGCCCTGGACTAGCGGGAGGGTTCACCGGGGAGCTGTTTTTT. Translation gives CASSPGLAGGFTGELFF.

The CDR3 loop reads CASSRGQGALNEQYF. In nucleotides, the CDR3 is TGCGCCAGCAGCCGAGGACAGGGGGCTTTGAACGAGCAGTACTTC. The V call is TRBV5-1, the J call TRBJ2-5; 11 bases are shared with TRBD1. The J call is in doubt because the DNA end fits TRBJ2-7 better. CDR3 length: 15 residues. The germline V gene encodes CDR1 SGHRS and CDR2 YFSETQ.

V is TRBV2 and J is TRBJ1-5; the D is unclear. In germline, CDR1 is SNHLY, CDR2 FYNNEI. Trimming removed 4 bases from V and 8 bases from J, with 6 bases in between. The CDR3 totals 11 residues. In nucleotides, the CDR3 is TGTGCCAGCAGTGCCGGTGAGCCCCAGCATTTT. Amino acid sequence: CASSAGEPQHF.

This clone was found once. The rearrangement links TRBV5-1 to TRBJ2-1, with D possibly TRBD2 on 6 matching bases. The V end was cut by 2 bases, the J end by 4 bases, with 13 bases between. The CDR3 loop spans 15 amino acids. Germline CDR1 SGHRS, CDR2 YFSETQ. In DNA, the CDR3 is TGCGCCAGCAGCTTAGGAGACGGGACTTACAATGAGCAGTTCTTC. Translating gives CASSLGDGTYNEQFF.